These 32 T cell receptor beta chains were sequenced from one sample in a study of blood T cell repertoires in COVID-19. Measured with immunoSEQ multiplex PCR; TCRdb has only the in-frame clones, and not every one. The table records 87,000 or so clones, approximately 85% of them present only once. The sequenced sample was peripheral blood. All receptors come from a woman of 80 years or more with COVID-19, enrolled during active disease.

The J gene is TRBJ2-7, the V gene TRBV19; 8 bases are shared with TRBD2. Germline CDR1 is LNHDA and CDR2 is SQIVND (reference sequence). After removal of 7 bases from V and 1 base from J, the junction contained 12 bases not matched to a gene. This CDR3 has 16 amino acids. The CDR3 region has the DNA TGTGCCAGTACCCTCCGGGGGGGACTCGATTCCTACGAGCAGTACTTC. Residues: CASTLRGGLDSYEQYF.

This chain joins TRBV5-8 and TRBJ2-6, with 9 bases matching TRBD2. Germline values: CDR1 SGHTS, CDR2 YDEGEE. Trimming removed 0 bases from V and 2 bases from J; junction bases left unmatched: 3. The CDR3 spans 17 residues. Here the CDR3 reads CASSLEGGGAGANVLTF. The CDR3 coding sequence is TGTGCCAGCAGCTTGGAAGGCGGGGGGGCTGGGGCCAACGTCCTGACTTTC.

V gene TRBV9 combines with J gene TRBJ2-2; D not resolved. Trimming pared 2 bases from V and 7 bases from J, leaving 15 bases between. This CDR3 comprises 15 residues. Germline lookup yields CDR1 SGDLS and CDR2 YYNGEE. DNA for the CDR3: TGTGCCAGCAGCGTCTCCCCCGGTTATGGCGGGGAGCTGTTTTTT. Protein product: CASSVSPGYGGELFF.

This chain uses TRBV7-8 with TRBJ2-7; the match to TRBD1 covers 11 bases. CDR1 is SGHVS, CDR2 FQNEAQ, per germline. J lost 5 bases, V lost 6 bases, and 3 bases had no gene match. The CDR3 spans 13 residues. CDR3 sequence reads: CASSRDRGDEQYF. In DNA, the CDR3 is TGTGCCAGCAGTAGGGACAGGGGGGACGAGCAGTACTTC. The whole variable domain, remainder taken from reference TRBV7-8 and TRBJ2-7, is GAGVSQSPRYKVAKRGQDVALRCDPISGHVSLFWYQQALGQGPEFLTYFQNEAQLDKSGLPSDRFFAERPEGSVSTLKIQRTQQEDSAVYLCASSRDRGDEQYFGPGTRLTVT.

This clone has only one observation. The chain carries TRBV18 and TRBJ2-7, with D perhaps TRBD2 (5 bases). The CDR3 contains 16 residues. Trimming removed 1 base at V and 2 bases at J, with 15 bases between. Germline CDR1 is KGHSH and CDR2 is LQKENI. The CDR3 protein is CASSPLMSGRTYEQYF. CDR3 DNA: TGTGCCAGCTCACCACTGATGTCGGGGAGAACCTACGAGCAGTACTTC. Full variable domain (rest looked up from reference TRBV18 and TRBJ2-7): NAGVMQNPRHLVRRRGQEARLRCSPMKGHSHVYWYRQLPEEGLKFMVYLQKENIIDESGMPKERFSAEFPKEGPSILRIQQVVRGDSAAYFCASSPLMSGRTYEQYFGPGTRLTVT.

J is TRBJ2-5 and V is TRBV9, with D perhaps matching TRBD2 (6 bases). Germline CDR1 and CDR2: SGDLS and YYNGEE. This CDR3 is 13 amino acids long. Trimming left V 6 bases short and J 7 bases short, with 16 bases between. CDR3 nucleotides: TGTGCCAGCAACTACGGGAGTGGGGGGACCCAGTACTTC. This translates into CASNYGSGGTQYF. Supplemented by reference TRBV9 and TRBJ2-5, the full variable domain reads DSGVTQTPKHLITATGQRVTLRCSPRSGDLSVYWYQQSLDQGLQFLIQYYNGEERAKGNILERFSAQQFPDLHSELNLSSLELGDSALYFCASNYGSGGTQYFGPGTRLLVL.

The genes are TRBV5-4 and TRBJ2-7; tentatively, D is TRBD1 (5 bases). The length of the CDR3 is 16 residues. CDR1 SGHNT and CDR2 YYREEE come from the germline V gene (reference sequence). V dropped 0 bases and J dropped 7 bases, with 20 bases sitting between them. CDR3 coding DNA: TGTGCCAGCAGCTTGGAACAAAAAAAGGGGATCGGTGAGCAGTACTTC. This gives the protein CASSLEQKKGIGEQYF.

The J gene is TRBJ2-1, the V gene TRBV5-1; D might be TRBD2 (5 bases). This CDR3 has 14 amino acids. The germline CDR1 and CDR2 sequences are SGHRS and YFSETQ. With 2 bases removed from V and 3 bases from J, the gap between germline ends came to 9 bases. The CDR3 protein is CASSFWTLYNEQFF. The CDR3 coding sequence is TGCGCCAGCAGCTTCTGGACTCTCTACAATGAGCAGTTCTTC. The full variable domain, its missing parts supplied by reference TRBV5-1 and TRBJ2-1, is KAGVTQTPRYLIKTRGQQVTLSCSPISGHRSVSWYQQTPGQGLQFLFEYFSETQRNKGNFPGRFSGRQFSNSRSEMNVSTLELGDSALYLCASSFWTLYNEQFFGPGTRLTVL.

The rearrangement joins TRBV27 to TRBJ1-2; 8 bases map to TRBD1. CDR1 MNHEY and CDR2 SMNVEV come from the germline V gene (reference sequence). Trimming cost V 1 base and J 8 bases; bases outside gene matches: 12. The CDR3 extends over 16 amino acids. As DNA, the CDR3 is TGTGCCAGCAGTTTATATTCCGGACAGGGATTAAGAGGCTACACCTTC. Amino acids: CASSLYSGQGLRGYTF.

The V and J genes are TRBV4-3 and TRBJ2-7; D is perhaps TRBD1 (6 bases). V was cut by 1 base and J by 5 bases, with 15 bases left in between. The CDR3 sequence is 15 residues long. CDR1 is LGHNA and CDR2 is YSLEER in the germline V gene. The CDR3 reads CASSQGGQGSHEQYF. Here the CDR3 DNA reads TGCGCCAGCAGCCAAGGGGGGCAGGGTTCCCACGAGCAGTACTTC.

The rearrangement uses TRBV9 and TRBJ2-3; 9 nucleotides match TRBD2. The CDR3 consists of 15 residues. V lost 4 bases to trimming and J lost 2 bases; unmatched junction nucleotides: 5. Germline loops: CDR1 SGDLS, CDR2 YYNGEE. CDR3 amino acids: CASSLSGGLTDTQYF. CDR3 DNA sequence: TGTGCCAGCAGCCTGAGCGGGGGGCTCACAGATACGCAGTATTTT.

The chain carries TRBV19 and TRBJ1-2; TRBD1 matches 10 bases. The CDR3 contains 13 residues. The ends lost 4 bases at V and 8 bases at J; junction bases unmatched: 4. Germline CDR1 is LNHDA and CDR2 is SQIVND (reference sequence). The chain's CDR3 is CASSTRDRGGYTF. As DNA, the CDR3 is TGTGCCAGTAGTACCCGGGACAGGGGCGGCTACACCTTC. The variable domain in full, with the rest retrieved from reference TRBV19 and TRBJ1-2, is DGGITQSPKYLFRKEGQNVTLSCEQNLNHDAMYWYRQDPGQGLRLIYYSQIVNDFQKGDIAEGYSVSREKKESFPLTVTSAQKNPTAFYLCASSTRDRGGYTFGSGTRLTVV.

J is TRBJ2-2 and V is TRBV9; 12 nucleotides agree with TRBD2. Germline V gene data show CDR1 as SGDLS and CDR2 as YYNGEE. Germline trimming cut 0 bases from V and 3 bases from J; bases unmatched to any gene: 12. The CDR3 covers 20 residues. CDR3 protein: CASSVAWASGGGPHTGELFF. Written as DNA, the CDR3 is TGTGCCAGCAGCGTAGCTTGGGCTAGCGGGGGGGGCCCCCACACCGGGGAGCTGTTTTTT.

A few counts support this clone. This chain uses TRBV18 with TRBJ1-6; tentative D call: TRBD1 (5 bases). Germline V CDR1 and CDR2: KGHSH, LQKENI. The CDR3 runs to 15 residues. The V end was cut by 3 bases, the J end by 7 bases, with 13 bases between. The CDR3 loop is CASSPSATENSPLHF. The CDR3 coding sequence is TGTGCCAGCTCACCTAGTGCGACAGAGAATTCACCCCTCCACTTT.

Concerning this clone itself: This same CDR3 is encoded by further DNA sequences in the sample. The gene calls are TRBV18 and TRBJ2-5; possible D gene TRBD1, 6 bases. V was shortened by 0 bases and J by 2 bases, with 7 bases between the two germline ends. CDR3 size: 14 residues. Germline V lookup: CDR1 KGHSH, CDR2 LQKENI. CDR3 sequence: CASSPPTGQETQYF. CDR3 DNA sequence: TGTGCCAGCTCACCACCTACAGGGCAAGAGACCCAGTACTTC.

V is TRBV6-5 and J is TRBJ1-1; no definite D call. The CDR3 consists of 13 residues. CDR1 is MNHEY and CDR2 is SVGAGI in the germline V gene. V lost 3 bases, J lost 1 base, and 6 bases lay in between. The CDR3 region has the DNA TGTGCCAGCAGTTATGGTAGGAACACTGAAGCTTTCTTT. This translates into CASSYGRNTEAFF.

Comments on this clone: The junction shows a germline mismatch at one end, possibly a read error. The chain is built from TRBV7-8 and TRBJ1-6, with TRBD1 as a possible D gene (6 bases). Per germline, CDR1 SGHVS and CDR2 FQNEAQ. This CDR3 spans 15 amino acids. CDR3 residues: CASNLDRIDNSPLHF. Written as DNA, the CDR3 is TGTGCCAGCAACTTAGACAGGATAGATAATTCACCCCTCCACTTT.

This chain connects TRBV10-1 to TRBJ2-3; D remains ambiguous. Trimming removed 4 bases at V and 4 bases at J, with 12 bases between. The CDR3 has 14 residues. Germline V lookup: CDR1 WNHNN, CDR2 SYGVQD (reference sequence). Here the CDR3 DNA reads TGCGCCAGCAGTGCAAAAAATTTCCCAGATACGCAGTATTTT. Its protein is CASSAKNFPDTQYF.

A few counts support this clone. The chain employs TRBV9 and TRBJ2-7, with D unclear. CDR1 SGDLS and CDR2 YYNGEE come from the germline V gene. V was shortened by 3 bases and J by 0 bases, with 4 bases between the two germline ends. The CDR3 totals 12 residues. For the CDR3, the DNA is TGTGCCAGCAGCGGGCTCTCCTACGAGCAGTACTTC. Translating it yields CASSGLSYEQYF.

The rearrangement joins TRBV10-3 to TRBJ2-7; 9 nucleotides align to TRBD2. This CDR3 is built from 16 residues. Germline CDR1 reads ENHRY; CDR2 reads SYGVKD. Trimming removed 0 bases from V and 2 bases from J; junction bases left unmatched: 5. This CDR3 reads CAISESASGIPYEQYF. In DNA, the CDR3 is TGTGCCATCAGTGAGTCTGCTAGCGGGATTCCCTACGAGCAGTACTTC.

The rearrangement uses TRBV7-9 and TRBJ2-5; 10 bases line up with TRBD1. From germline, CDR1 is SEHNR and CDR2 FQNEAQ (reference sequence). The CDR3 extends over 14 amino acids. V dropped 5 bases and J dropped 4; count of bases not matched to a gene: 4. The CDR3 spells CASSRRTGGETQYF. CDR3 coding DNA: TGTGCCAGCAGCAGAAGGACAGGGGGAGAGACCCAGTACTTC.

The V and J genes are TRBV19 and TRBJ2-7; D may be TRBD2 (6 bases). This CDR3 comprises 16 residues. From germline, CDR1 is LNHDA and CDR2 SQIVND (reference sequence). V lost 3 bases and J 0 bases, leaving 15 bases between the germline ends. The DNA of the CDR3 is TGTGCCAGTAGTATCGGAGGGGCCTTCACCTCCTACGAGCAGTACTTC. Translating it yields CASSIGGAFTSYEQYF.

This chain links TRBV6-5 with TRBJ2-7, with TRBD2 matching 14 bases. CDR3 length: 15 amino acids. V shed 7 bases and J 6 bases; nucleotides not matched to a gene: 8. Germline assignment: CDR1 MNHEY and CDR2 SVGAGI. In DNA, the CDR3 is TGTGCCAGCAATCGACTAGCGGGAGGGCCGGGCGAGCAGTACTTC. This encodes CASNRLAGGPGEQYF.

V and J are TRBV28 and TRBJ1-6; weak D call: TRBD1 (5 bases). The germline CDR1 and CDR2 sequences are MDHEN and SYDVKM. This CDR3 spans 13 amino acids. V lost 6 bases to trimming and J lost 13 bases, with 16 bases between them. The CDR3 nucleotides read TGTGCCAGCAGGACAGATCAGGGAATTCCCCTCCACTTT. Translated, it gives CASRTDQGIPLHF.

J is TRBJ2-7 and V is TRBV18; 8 bases agree with TRBD2. Germline CDR1 reads KGHSH; CDR2 reads LQKENI. Germline trimming cut 0 bases from V and 3 bases from J; bases unmatched to any gene: 4. The CDR3 sequence is 15 residues long. The CDR3 loop reads CASSPPVSGVYEQYF. The CDR3 nucleotides read TGTGCCAGCTCACCACCGGTTAGCGGGGTCTACGAGCAGTACTTC.

The table lists this clone with a few counts. V and J are TRBV5-1 and TRBJ2-2; tentatively, D is TRBD2 (5 bases). With 0 bases removed from V and 4 bases from J, the gap between germline ends came to 13 bases. CDR3 length equals 16 residues. Looked up from germline, CDR1 is SGHRS and CDR2 is YFSETQ. CDR3 region: CASSLGLAGGTGELFF. CDR3 DNA sequence: TGCGCCAGCAGCTTGGGTCTAGCCGGAGGCACCGGGGAGCTGTTTTTT. Looking up the rest from reference TRBV5-1 and TRBJ2-2 gives the full variable domain: KAGVTQTPRYLIKTRGQQVTLSCSPISGHRSVSWYQQTPGQGLQFLFEYFSETQRNKGNFPGRFSGRQFSNSRSEMNVSTLELGDSALYLCASSLGLAGGTGELFFGEGSRLTVL.

This clone appeared a few times. This chain connects TRBV2 to TRBJ1-5; 7 bases agree with TRBD1. This CDR3 comprises 14 residues. CDR1 and CDR2 (germline): SNHLY, FYNNEI. Losses at the gene ends were 7 bases for V and 3 bases for J; bases not matched to a gene: 6. The CDR3 loop is CASNPGGYNQPQHF. In DNA, the CDR3 is TGTGCCAGCAATCCAGGGGGTTACAATCAGCCCCAGCATTTT.

V is TRBV30 and J is TRBJ1-2; the match to TRBD1 covers 8 bases. V shed 5 bases and J 8 bases; nucleotides not matched to a gene: 10. CDR1 is GTSNPN and CDR2 is SVGIG in the germline V gene (reference sequence). There are 13 residues in the CDR3. CDR3 nucleotides: TGTGCCTGGCCCGGACAGGGAGCGACAGGCTACACCTTC. Translation: CAWPGQGATGYTF.

The V call is TRBV7-3, the J call TRBJ2-1, with 8 bases that match TRBD1. CDR3 size: 19 residues. Germline V gene lookup returns CDR1 SGHTA and CDR2 FQGTGA. The trim removed 5 bases at V and 0 bases at J, leaving 15 bases unmatched. CDR3 in amino acids: CASSPGRGQGVPSYNEQFF. The CDR3 coding sequence is TGTGCCAGCAGCCCGGGGCGAGGACAGGGAGTCCCCTCCTACAATGAGCAGTTCTTC.

This clone is a singleton in its sample. The rearrangement uses TRBV7-9 and TRBJ1-2, with a tentative D call TRBD1 (6 bases). The CDR3 runs 13 residues. The germline gives CDR1 SEHNR, CDR2 FQNEAQ (reference sequence). V was cut by 5 bases and J by 9 bases, with 16 bases left in between. The CDR3 protein is CASSPTGIGRYTF. The CDR3 nucleotides read TGTGCCAGCAGCCCAACAGGGATTGGGCGCTACACCTTC. The full variable domain, completed using reference TRBV7-9 and TRBJ1-2, is DTGVSQNPRHKITKRGQNVTFRCDPISEHNRLYWYRQTLGQGPEFLTYFQNEAQLEKSRLLSDRFSAERPKGSFSTLEIQRTEQGDSAMYLCASSPTGIGRYTFGSGTRLTVV.

The count of this clone is one. This chain links TRBV5-1 with TRBJ2-7, with D perhaps matching TRBD2 (6 bases). Germline values: CDR1 SGHRS, CDR2 YFSETQ. This CDR3 is 12 amino acids long. In DNA, the CDR3 is TGCGCGAGCTTTGGCGGGGCCCGGGAGCAGTACTTC. Encoded protein: CASFGGAREQYF.

The V gene is TRBV2, the J gene TRBJ1-3, with D possibly TRBD1 on 6 matching bases. V lost 0 bases and J 9 bases, leaving 15 bases between the germline ends. The CDR3 runs to 15 residues. CDR1 is SNHLY and CDR2 is FYNNEI in the germline V gene. The CDR3 coding sequence is TGTGCCAGCAGTGAAGCGCTCGGCAGGGGCGGCACCATATATTTT. It specifies CASSEALGRGGTIYF. Full variable domain (remainder filled in from reference TRBV2 and TRBJ1-3): EPEVTQTPSHQVTQMGQEVILRCVPISNHLYFYWYRQILGQKVEFLVSFYNNEISEKSEIFDDQFSVERPDGSNFTLKIRSTKLEDSAMYFCASSEALGRGGTIYFGEGSWLTVV.